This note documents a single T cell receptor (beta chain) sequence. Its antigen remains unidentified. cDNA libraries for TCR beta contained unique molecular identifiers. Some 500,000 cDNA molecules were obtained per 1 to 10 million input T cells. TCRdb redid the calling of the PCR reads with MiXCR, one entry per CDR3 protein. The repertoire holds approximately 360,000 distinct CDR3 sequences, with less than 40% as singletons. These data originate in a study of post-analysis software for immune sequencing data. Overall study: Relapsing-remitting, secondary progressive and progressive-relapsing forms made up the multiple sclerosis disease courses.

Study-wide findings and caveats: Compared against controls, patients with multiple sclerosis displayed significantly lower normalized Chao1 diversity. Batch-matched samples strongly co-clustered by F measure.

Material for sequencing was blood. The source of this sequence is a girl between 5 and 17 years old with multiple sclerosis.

The CDR3 sequence: CASGLTPDIANTGELFF. CDR3 in DNA: TGTGCTAGTGGTTTGACACCGGACATCGCGAACACCGGGGAGCTGTTTTTT. The V call is TRBV12-5, the J call TRBJ2-2, with a weak D call TRBD1 (5 bases). The V gene's germline CDR1 is LGHNT and CDR2 FRNRAP. The CDR3 consists of 17 residues. The V end lost 2 bases, the J end lost 0 bases, and 13 bases lay between the germline ends.